The 29 T cell receptor beta chains given below trace back to one sample, sequenced in a study of blood T cell repertoires in COVID-19. The protocol was immunoSEQ multiplex PCR, while the TCRdb copy is restricted to in-frame clones and leaves out a portion. The table shows approximately 84,000 clones, with more than 65% occurring only once. Sequencing used peripheral blood. The receptor source for this set is a human donor in a cohort sampled during active COVID-19.

This clone was seen a single time. This chain joins TRBV5-5 and TRBJ2-3; D perhaps matches TRBD1 (6 bases). The germline gives CDR1 SGHKS, CDR2 YYEKEE (reference sequence). The ends were cut back, 4 bases at V and 2 bases at J, with 17 bases in the middle. The CDR3 is 16 amino acids. CDR3 region: CASSDSPGGNTDTQYF. The CDR3 nucleotides read TGTGCCAGCAGCGACTCACCTGGGGGCAACACAGATACGCAGTATTTT.

CDR3 protein: CASSSGTGGVVQPQHF. The CDR3 nucleotides read TGTGCCAGCAGTTCTGGGACAGGGGGCGTCGTTCAGCCCCAGCATTTT. The chain carries TRBV28 and TRBJ1-5, with TRBD1 matching 12 bases. The CDR3 runs to 16 residues. Germline V gene sequence: CDR1 MDHEN, CDR2 SYDVKM. J gave up 6 bases and V 4 bases, and 7 bases lay outside the gene matches.

The chain uses TRBV4-2 and TRBJ2-1, with 11 bases lining up with TRBD2. Germline V gene data show CDR1 as LGHNA and CDR2 as YNFKEQ. The CDR3 has 16 amino acids. J lost 4 bases, V lost 1 base, and 3 bases had no gene match. Written as DNA, the CDR3 is TGTGCCAGCAGCCAAGCCGGGACTAGCGGATACAATGAGCAGTTCTTC. Translated: CASSQAGTSGYNEQFF.

This rearrangement joins TRBV6-6 to TRBJ2-7, with a possible D match to TRBD2 (6 bases). The CDR3 length is 11 residues. CDR1 and CDR2 from the germline V gene are MNHNY and SVGAGI (reference sequence). The CDR3 region has the DNA TGTGACGGGGGACCCCAGCACGAGCAGTACTTC. Translating gives CDGGPQHEQYF.

This clone was detected only a few times. The chain employs TRBV4-1 and TRBJ1-1, with a weak D call TRBD1 (5 bases). The ends were cut back, 5 bases at V and 4 bases at J, with 14 bases in the middle. CDR1 and CDR2 (germline): MGHRA, YSYEKL. The CDR3 sequence is 14 residues long. The CDR3 protein is CASSYAPQGTEAFF. DNA of the CDR3: TGCGCCAGCAGCTACGCTCCCCAGGGCACTGAAGCTTTCTTT.

The J gene is TRBJ2-7, the V gene TRBV20-1, with a weak D call TRBD1 (6 bases). Germline V gives CDR1 DFQATT, CDR2 SNEGSKA (reference sequence). There are 11 residues in the CDR3. V was shortened by 6 bases and J by 1 base, with 7 bases between the two germline ends. CDR3 loop: CSADRSYEQYF. DNA of the CDR3: TGCAGTGCCGACAGGTCCTACGAGCAGTACTTC.

This clone was seen only a few times. The DNA of the CDR3 is TGTGCCAGCAGCCAATGGGGACAGGGCTCAAACACTGAAGCTTTCTTT. Translated, it gives CASSQWGQGSNTEAFF. The chain uses TRBV14 and TRBJ1-1; 9 bases are a match to TRBD1. Germline V gene sequence: CDR1 SGHDN, CDR2 FVKESK. The CDR3 contains 16 residues. Trimming at V came to 2 bases and at J to 2 bases, leaving 6 bases not matched to a gene.

The chain is built from TRBV7-2 and TRBJ2-4; 8 bases align to TRBD1. This CDR3 is 17 amino acids long. The germline gives CDR1 SGHTA, CDR2 FQGNSA. V lost 5 bases, J lost 0 bases, and 9 bases stayed unmatched. The CDR3, as DNA: TGTGCCAGCAGCCCACGACAGGGGTTTCTAGCCAAAAACATTCAGTACTTC. Translating gives CASSPRQGFLAKNIQYF.

The chain uses TRBV15 and TRBJ2-7; 7 bases line up with TRBD1. V lost 1 base, J lost 3 bases, and 6 bases stayed unmatched. The CDR3 length is 15 residues. Germline V gene data show CDR1 as LNHNV and CDR2 as YYDKDF (reference sequence). In DNA, the CDR3 is TGTGCCACCAGCAGAGGCCGGGACAGCCTCTACGAGCAGTACTTC. Encoded protein: CATSRGRDSLYEQYF.

This clone appeared once. J is TRBJ1-3 and V is TRBV18; D perhaps matches TRBD1 (5 bases). V dropped 3 bases and J dropped 1 base, with 7 bases sitting between them. The V gene's germline CDR1 is KGHSH and CDR2 LQKENI. This CDR3 region has 14 residues. CDR3 sequence (DNA): TGTGCCAGCTCACCTAGACAGTCTGGAAACACCATATATTTT. It encodes CASSPRQSGNTIYF.

The rearrangement uses TRBV3-1 (or the pseudogene TRBV3-2) and TRBJ1-3; 9 nucleotides agree with TRBD1. Germline CDR1 is LGHDT and CDR2 is YNNKEL (reference sequence). Trimming at V came to 1 base and at J to 2 bases, leaving 3 bases not matched to a gene. This CDR3 comprises 16 residues. CDR3: CASSQGGTGTGNTIYF. CDR3 bases: TGTGCCAGCAGCCAAGGGGGGACAGGGACTGGAAACACCATATATTTT.

The chain carries TRBV5-1 and TRBJ2-1, with 13 bases identical to TRBD2. After removal of 3 bases from V and 7 bases from J, the junction contained 7 bases not matched to a gene. The CDR3 spans 16 residues. Germline CDR1 is SGHRS and CDR2 is YFSETQ. Here the CDR3 DNA reads TGCGCCAGCAGCTCGAAACTAGCGGGAGGGAGTAATGAGCAGTTCTTC. Protein sequence: CASSSKLAGGSNEQFF.

Here the CDR3 reads CASLGQTHRTEAFF. The DNA for the CDR3 is TGTGCCAGCCTAGGACAGACTCATAGAACTGAAGCTTTCTTT. The V and J genes are TRBV19 and TRBJ1-1; D possibly corresponds to TRBD1 (6 bases). CDR3 size: 14 residues. Germline V gene data show CDR1 as LNHDA and CDR2 as SQIVND (reference sequence). Deletions cut 9 bases from V and 5 bases from J, with 19 bases between.

The chain employs TRBV6-5 and TRBJ1-1, with no clear D. Germline CDR1 is MNHEY and CDR2 is SVGAGI. Trimming took 6 bases from V and 0 from J, leaving 11 bases between them. The CDR3 sequence is 14 residues long. CDR3 in DNA: TGTGCCAGCAGGGCCTCTGGTATGAACACTGAAGCTTTCTTT. Protein sequence: CASRASGMNTEAFF.

The rearrangement joins TRBV18 to TRBJ2-7; possible D gene TRBD1, 6 bases. The CDR3 consists of 15 residues. Between the trimmed V and J ends, which lost 3 bases and 2 bases, there was a span of 14 bases. Germline V CDR1 and CDR2: KGHSH, LQKENI. The CDR3 here is CASSPGQTATYEQYF. The CDR3 DNA reads as TGTGCCAGCTCACCCGGACAGACTGCAACCTACGAGCAGTACTTC.

The chain is built from TRBV4-2 and TRBJ2-3; TRBD2 might be the D (7 bases). The germline V gene encodes CDR1 LGHNA and CDR2 YNFKEQ. The CDR3 spans 18 residues. Deletions cut 0 bases from V and 0 bases from J, with 16 bases between. CDR3 bases: TGTGCCAGCAGCCAAGATCTTCGGGGCGGGGGCAGCACAGATACGCAGTATTTT. Its protein product is CASSQDLRGGGSTDTQYF.

This clone was seen a few times. V usage is TRBV6-4 and J usage is TRBJ2-7, with unresolved D. Looked up from germline, CDR1 is MRHNA and CDR2 is SNTAGT. CDR3 length: 14 amino acids. Deletions cut 5 bases from V and 2 bases from J, with 13 bases between. This chain's CDR3 is CASSSEEDPYEQYF. CDR3 DNA: TGTGCCAGCAGTTCAGAAGAAGATCCCTACGAGCAGTACTTC.

This sequence joins TRBV6-2 or TRBV6-3 and TRBJ2-1; a weak D match, TRBD1 (6 bases). From germline, CDR1 is MNHEY and CDR2 SVGEGT. The CDR3 has 15 residues. V dropped 5 bases and J dropped 12 bases, with 23 bases sitting between them. This chain's CDR3 is CASSLAGTSLSGQFF. The CDR3 bases are TGTGCCAGCAGTCTAGCCGGGACATCCCTTTCGGGGCAGTTCTTC.

CDR3 sequence: CASSPPGLAGGYDEQFF. CDR3 in DNA: TGTGCCAGCTCACCACCGGGACTAGCGGGAGGGTATGATGAGCAGTTCTTC. The chain recombines TRBV18 with TRBJ2-1, with 16 bases lining up with TRBD2. Trimming removed 0 bases from V and 8 bases from J; junction bases left unmatched: 4. The CDR3 is made up of 17 amino acids. Germline loops: CDR1 KGHSH, CDR2 LQKENI.

This chain connects TRBV19 to TRBJ2-3; 10 positions match TRBD1. The trim removed 5 bases at V and 2 bases at J, leaving 7 bases unmatched. The CDR3 loop spans 16 amino acids. Germline V CDR1 and CDR2: LNHDA, SQIVND (reference sequence). CDR3 bases: TGTGCCAGTAGTGCCCGGGACAGGGGCTTCACAGATACGCAGTATTTT. This translates into CASSARDRGFTDTQYF.

This clone occurred a few times. This rearrangement joins TRBV11-2 to TRBJ2-7; D is perhaps TRBD2 (7 bases). The CDR3 totals 17 residues. The germline V gene has CDR1 SGHAT and CDR2 FQNNGV. V was cut by 1 base and J by 2 bases, with 18 bases left in between. The CDR3 here is CASSLGGGRRGPYEQYF. Written as DNA, the CDR3 is TGTGCCAGCAGCTTAGGAGGTGGAAGGCGGGGGCCCTACGAGCAGTACTTC.

The chain links TRBV6-1 to TRBJ1-3; TRBD1 might be the D (6 bases). Germline CDR1 MNHNS, CDR2 SASEGT. With 1 base removed from V and 5 bases from J, the gap between germline ends came to 15 bases. The CDR3 has 16 amino acids. DNA of the CDR3: TGTGCCAGCAGTGAAGGGACAGCCCCGCGTAGAAACACCATATATTTT. This encodes CASSEGTAPRRNTIYF.

This chain links TRBV5-4 with TRBJ2-6; 11 positions match TRBD1. Germline V gives CDR1 SGHNT, CDR2 YYREEE (reference sequence). Losses at the gene ends were 3 bases for V and 2 bases for J; bases not matched to a gene: 4. The CDR3 is 17 amino acids. CDR3 coding DNA: TGTGCCAGCAGCTCTTGGACAGGGGGCACTGGGGCCAACGTCCTGACTTTC. Translation: CASSSWTGGTGANVLTF.

The chain has TRBV19 and TRBJ1-4, with 8 bases identical to TRBD1. Germline CDR1 and CDR2: LNHDA and SQIVND (reference sequence). The CDR3 totals 17 residues. J lost 7 bases, V lost 11 bases, and 21 bases had no gene match. The CDR3 loop reads CAVGGRGRETGGEKLFF. Written as DNA, the CDR3 is TGTGCCGTAGGTGGCAGGGGGCGCGAAACGGGTGGTGAAAAACTGTTTTTT.

CDR3: CASSFASGKQTQYF. CDR3 coding DNA: TGTGCCAGCAGCTTCGCTAGCGGGAAACAGACCCAGTACTTC. The rearrangement joins TRBV7-2 to TRBJ2-5; 9 bases match TRBD2. CDR3 length: 14 amino acids. CDR1 and CDR2 (germline): SGHTA, FQGNSA. Trimming took 3 bases from V and 6 from J; bases not matched to a gene: 5.

The count of this clone is one. This chain links TRBV2 with TRBJ1-3; perhaps TRBD1 as D (5 bases). The CDR3 totals 15 residues. V gave up 6 bases and J gave up 0 bases, with 12 bases separating them. Germline CDR1 and CDR2: SNHLY and FYNNEI. CDR3 in amino acids: CASSREGSSGNTIYF. The CDR3 DNA reads TGTGCCAGCAGCAGGGAGGGCAGCTCTGGAAACACCATATATTTT. Variable domain in full (rest from reference TRBV2 and TRBJ1-3): EPEVTQTPSHQVTQMGQEVILRCVPISNHLYFYWYRQILGQKVEFLVSFYNNEISEKSEIFDDQFSVERPDGSNFTLKIRSTKLEDSAMYFCASSREGSSGNTIYFGEGSWLTVV.

This rearrangement joins TRBV6-5 to TRBJ2-7; tentative D call: TRBD1 (5 bases). The germline V and J ends were trimmed by 5 bases and 3 bases, with 11 bases remaining between them. This CDR3 comprises 13 residues. The germline V gene encodes CDR1 MNHEY and CDR2 SVGAGI. The CDR3 DNA reads as TGTGCCAGCAGTCGACAGTTTAACTACGAGCAGTACTTC. Its protein is CASSRQFNYEQYF.

The sample holds one count of this clone. The genes are TRBV5-1 and TRBJ2-5; 10 nucleotides line up with TRBD1. CDR1 SGHRS and CDR2 YFSETQ come from the germline V gene. The CDR3 runs 15 residues. Trimming took 0 bases from V and 4 from J; bases not matched to a gene: 3. In DNA form, the CDR3 reads TGCGCCAGCAGCTTGGCCGGGACAGGGGCAGAGACCCAGTACTTC. It encodes CASSLAGTGAETQYF.

The V and J genes are TRBV19 and TRBJ2-7; possible D gene TRBD2, 5 bases. The CDR3 length is 11 residues. Germline CDR1 and CDR2: LNHDA and SQIVND (reference sequence). V lost 7 bases and J 3 bases, leaving 7 bases between the germline ends. The CDR3 reads CASTAGYEQYF. The CDR3 nucleotides are TGTGCCAGTACGGCGGGCTACGAGCAGTACTTC.